This is a list of T cell receptor beta chains from one sample in a study of T cell responses to AZD1222 COVID-19 vaccine. The repertoire was sequenced with immunoSEQ multiplex PCR; TCRdb's copy has only in-frame clones and lacks some. Seen here are 95,000 to 110,000 clones, about 90% observed once, and the top ten hold 6.2%. Here the sequenced sample was peripheral blood, taken 28 days after the second AZD1222 dose. These receptors were collected from an adult who received the AZD1222 COVID-19 vaccine. CDR3s include the opening cysteine and the closing phenylalanine or tryptophan. D genes are given only for firm matches. Size is omitted from some rows. Given values are once, few, many or a class for expanded clones.

CASSLRDSLYGYTF	TGTGCCAGCAGCTTACGGGACAGTTTGTATGGCTACACCTTC	14	TRBV7-8	TRBJ1-2	TRBD1	-
CASSLESGTEAFF	TGCGCCAGCAGCCTAGAGAGTGGGACTGAAGCTTTCTTT	13	TRBV4-1	TRBJ1-1	-	-
CASSQSSYNSPLHF	TGTGCCAGCAGTCAAAGCTCCTATAATTCACCCCTCCACTTT	14	TRBV2	TRBJ1-6	-	-
CASSSRTGAAYEQYF	TGTGCCAGCAGCTCCCGGACAGGGGCGGCCTACGAGCAGTACTTC	15	TRBV11-2	TRBJ2-7	TRBD1	-
CASTPGGRAHNEQFF	TGTGCCAGCACCCCGGGAGGGAGGGCCCACAATGAGCAGTTCTTC	15	TRBV6-6	TRBJ2-1	TRBD2	-
CASSQVVSWRGPQETQYF	TGTGCCAGCAGCCAAGTGGTGAGTTGGCGGGGGCCCCAAGAGACCCAGTACTTC	18	TRBV4-2	TRBJ2-5	-	-
CASTKSVAGLAKNIQYF	TGTGCCAGCACGAAAAGCGTGGCGGGGCTAGCCAAAAACATTCAGTACTTC	17	TRBV2	TRBJ2-4	-	few
CASSDTEAFF	TGTGCCAGCAGTGACACTGAAGCTTTCTTT	10	TRBV2	TRBJ1-1	-	-
CASSVGTGDYNEQFF	TGTGCCAGCAGCGTCGGGACGGGAGACTACAATGAGCAGTTCTTC	15	TRBV9	TRBJ2-1	-	-
CAVSMGLAGGDSTDTQYF	TGTGCCGTATCAATGGGCCTAGCGGGGGGAGATAGCACAGATACGCAGTATTTT	18	TRBV10-3	TRBJ2-3	TRBD2	-
CASSPGQGLYGYTF	TGTGCCAGCAGTCCCGGACAGGGACTCTATGGCTACACCTTC	14	TRBV2	TRBJ1-2	TRBD1	-
CAWSEFSGYNEQFF	TGTGCCTGGAGTGAATTCTCAGGGTACAATGAGCAGTTCTTC	14	TRBV30	TRBJ2-1	-	once
CASRTGGSYEQYF	TGTGCCAGCAGGACCGGAGGGTCCTACGAGCAGTACTTC	13	TRBV6-5	TRBJ2-7	-	once
CASSLRLGGDTQYF	TGTGCCAGCAGCTTGAGGTTGGGGGGAGATACGCAGTATTTT	14	TRBV5-5	TRBJ2-3	-	-
CSVWTGSWDEQYF	TGCAGCGTTTGGACAGGCTCTTGGGATGAGCAGTACTTC	13	TRBV29-1	TRBJ2-7	TRBD1	-
CASSSLAEDTQYF	TGTGCCAGCAGCTCCCTAGCGGAAGATACGCAGTATTTT	13	TRBV7-2	TRBJ2-3	TRBD2	-
CASSLSRPGSYEQYF	TGTGCCAGCAGCTTATCAAGGCCCGGGTCCTACGAGCAGTACTTC	15	TRBV7-2	TRBJ2-7	-	-
CASSPTPGARETQYF	TGTGCCAGCAGCCCCACCCCGGGGGCACGGGAGACCCAGTACTTC	15	TRBV5-6	TRBJ2-5	-	-
CASSHPIGGRGANEQFF	TGCGCCAGCAGCCATCCAATTGGGGGCCGGGGGGCAAATGAGCAGTTCTTC	17	TRBV4-1	TRBJ2-1	-	-
CASSPTPVANEKLFF	TGTGCCAGTAGTCCAACCCCGGTAGCCAATGAAAAACTGTTTTTT	15	TRBV19	TRBJ1-4	-	-
CASSLGRLQSTDTQYF	TGTGCCAGCAGCTTAGGGAGGCTTCAAAGCACAGATACGCAGTATTTT	16	TRBV11-2	TRBJ2-3	-	once
CATSRDRTGGYEQYF	TGTGCCACCAGCAGAGATAGGACAGGGGGCTACGAGCAGTACTTC	15	TRBV15	TRBJ2-7	TRBD1	few
CASSPPRDRGSTDTQYF	TGTGCCAGCTCACCACCGCGGGACAGGGGAAGCACAGATACGCAGTATTTT	17	TRBV18	TRBJ2-3	TRBD1	once
CASSETALARTEAFF	TGCGCCAGCAGTGAGACGGCCCTAGCGCGCACTGAAGCTTTCTTT	15	TRBV10-1	TRBJ1-1	-	-
CASIARTGGNSPLHF	TGTGCCAGCATCGCAAGGACAGGGGGAAATTCACCCCTCCACTTT	15	TRBV6-6	TRBJ1-6	TRBD1	-
CATSRAGYSGANVLTF	TGTGCCACCAGCAGGGCAGGGTACTCTGGGGCCAACGTCCTGACTTTC	16	TRBV15	TRBJ2-6	-	-
CASSYDYEQYF	TGTGCCAGCAGTTACGACTACGAGCAGTACTTC	11	TRBV6-5	TRBJ2-7	-	-
CAISERQSYNEQFF	TGTGCCATCAGTGAAAGGCAGTCCTACAATGAGCAGTTCTTC	14	TRBV10-3	TRBJ2-1	-	-
CASSPGASGRTDTQYF	TGTGCCAGCAGCCCGGGGGCTAGCGGACGTACAGATACGCAGTATTTT	16	TRBV5-6	TRBJ2-3	-	-
CASSFPWDTGELFF	TGTGCCAGCAGCTTCCCATGGGACACCGGGGAGCTGTTTTTT	14	TRBV28	TRBJ2-2	-	-
CASSIPSSNPYNEQFF	TGTGCCAGCAGCATACCCTCTAGTAACCCCTACAATGAGCAGTTCTTC	16	TRBV7-9	TRBJ2-1	-	-
CATSREGFGNYGYTF	TGTGCCACCAGCAGAGAGGGGTTCGGCAACTATGGCTACACCTTC	15	TRBV15	TRBJ1-2	-	-
CASSPPAQVYEQFF	TGTGCCAGCTCACCACCGGCACAGGTTTATGAGCAGTTCTTC	14	TRBV18	TRBJ2-1	-	once
CASSQLDGTGYGYTF	TGTGCCAGCTCCCAATTAGACGGGACAGGCTATGGCTACACCTTC	15	TRBV18	TRBJ1-2	TRBD1	-
CASSQATGGGYGYTF	TGTGCCAGCAGCCAAGCCACAGGGGGCGGGTATGGCTACACCTTC	15	TRBV3-1/TRBV3-2	TRBJ1-2	TRBD1	-
CASSTQGTEAFF	TGTGCCAGCAGCACACAGGGTACTGAAGCTTTCTTT	12	TRBV7-9	TRBJ1-1	-	-
CASSVTSASSYEQYF	TGCGCCAGCAGTGTTACTAGCGCGAGCTCCTACGAGCAGTACTTC	15	TRBV10-2	TRBJ2-7	TRBD2	-
CASSLSQGQGFTRGYTF	TGTGCCAGCAGTTTATCGCAGGGGCAGGGGTTTACTAGGGGCTACACCTTC	17	TRBV27	TRBJ1-2	-	-
CASSSRVSNQPQHF	TGTGCCAGCAGTAGCCGGGTTTCCAATCAGCCCCAGCATTTT	14	TRBV6-5	TRBJ1-5	-	-
CASSTPYRESNQPQHF	TGTGCCAGTAGTACCCCCTACAGGGAGTCGAATCAGCCCCAGCATTTT	16	TRBV19	TRBJ1-5	-	-
CASSSAYEQYF	TGTGCCAGCAGTTCAGCCTACGAGCAGTACTTC	11	TRBV7-2	TRBJ2-7	-	-
CSVEIVGGREAFF	TGCAGCGTTGAAATCGTTGGGGGGCGTGAAGCTTTCTTT	13	TRBV29-1	TRBJ1-1	-	-
CAWRDRGIYEKLFF	TGTGCCTGGAGAGACAGGGGGATTTATGAAAAACTGTTTTTT	14	TRBV30	TRBJ1-4	TRBD1	-
CASGLVEAGGSSYEQYF	TGTGCTAGTGGTTTGGTAGAGGCGGGGGGGAGCTCCTACGAGCAGTACTTC	17	TRBV12-5	TRBJ2-7	TRBD2	-
CASSSAGGNTIYF	TGTGCCAGCAGCTCGGCGGGGGGAAACACCATATATTTT	13	TRBV5-6	TRBJ1-3	-	once
CASSDWDFGVEGYTF	TGCGCCAGCAGTGACTGGGACTTCGGTGTAGAGGGCTACACCTTC	15	TRBV10-2	TRBJ1-2	-	few
CASSEAYNILPYGYTF	TGTGCCAGCAGTGAAGCCTATAACATACTTCCCTATGGCTACACCTTC	16	TRBV6-1	TRBJ1-2	-	once
CASSYEWTGGGELFF	TGTGCCAGCAGTTACGAGTGGACAGGGGGTGGGGAGCTGTTTTTT	15	TRBV6-2/TRBV6-3	TRBJ2-2	TRBD1	once
CASSLAIIANSPLHF	TGCGCCAGCAGCTTGGCTATTATAGCTAATTCACCCCTCCACTTT	15	TRBV5-1	TRBJ1-6	-	-
CASSPTGVAETQYF	TGTGCCAGCAGCCCGACAGGGGTTGCGGAGACCCAGTACTTC	14	TRBV2	TRBJ2-5	TRBD1	-
CASSLVGARYTF	TGTGCCAGCAGCTTAGTCGGGGCGCGCTACACCTTC	12	TRBV11-2	TRBJ1-2	-	-
CASSLALGGTGELFF	TGTGCCAGCAGCTTAGCGCTAGGGGGCACCGGGGAGCTGTTTTTT	15	TRBV7-2	TRBJ2-2	-	once
CASSAWTGVRNTEAFF	TGTGCCAGCAGCGCCTGGACAGGGGTTAGGAACACTGAAGCTTTCTTT	16	TRBV14	TRBJ1-1	TRBD1	-